A single sample gave rise to the 10 T cell receptor beta chains below, sequenced in a study of T cells expressing NK-cell markers. TCRdb re-called the 5' RACE reads and catalogs CDR3 proteins one per entry, DNA excluded. Its listing shows a few hundred thousand distinct CDR3 sequences. What was sequenced was blood T cells: a sorted CD56 or NKG2C T cell subset, CD4+ or CD8+ T cells, or bulk PBMC T cells (not recorded which). These receptors originate from a woman in her forties or fifties in good health.

This chain connects TRBV2 to TRBJ2-2; checking the TCRdb D call of TRBD1 is not possible without DNA. The CDR3 loop spans 14 amino acids. Germline V CDR1 and CDR2: SNHLY, FYNNEI. The CDR3 reads CASTEDRVVGELFF.

The gene calls are TRBV9 and TRBJ2-2; TCRdb gives TRBD2 as the D gene, but with no DNA this cannot be confirmed. CDR1 and CDR2 (germline): SGDLS, YYNGEE. This CDR3 spans 15 amino acids. CDR3 in amino acids: CASSMREWDTGELFF.

The gene calls are TRBV10-2 and TRBJ2-1; TCRdb returns TRBD2, unconfirmable since there is no DNA. Per germline, CDR1 WSHSY and CDR2 SAAADI. The CDR3 contains 15 residues. The chain's CDR3 is CATLPIAGGLDEQFF.

The chain employs TRBV7-8 and TRBJ1-1; TCRdb reports TRBD1, a call that lacks DNA to check it against. This CDR3 contains 15 residues. Germline V lookup: CDR1 SGHVS, CDR2 FQNEAQ. The CDR3 here is CASSEPGRRNTEAFF.

V usage is TRBV5-1 and J usage is TRBJ2-5; checking the TCRdb D call of TRBD1 is not possible without DNA. The length of the CDR3 is 15 residues. The V gene's germline CDR1 is SGHRS and CDR2 YFSETQ. The CDR3 spells CASSLGTVSRETQYF.

The chain combines TRBV4-1 with TRBJ1-4. CDR3 length: 17 amino acids. Per germline, CDR1 MGHRA and CDR2 YSYEKL. The CDR3 reads CASSQDSLSSANEKLFF.

The gene calls are TRBV4-1 and TRBJ1-5; the D call from TCRdb, TRBD1, cannot be confirmed without DNA. The CDR3 has 16 amino acids. CDR1 and CDR2 (germline): MGHRA, YSYEKL. The CDR3: CASSPRGISSNQPQHF.

This chain joins TRBV6-1 and TRBJ1-1; without DNA, the TCRdb call of TRBD1 cannot be checked. Germline CDR1 MNHNS, CDR2 SASEGT. This CDR3 comprises 11 residues. The CDR3 sequence is CASDDRGGAFF.

The chain is built from TRBV5-1 and TRBJ2-1; TCRdb names TRBD2, which stays unverified in the absence of DNA. Germline loops: CDR1 SGHRS, CDR2 YFSETQ. The CDR3 sequence is 15 residues long. The chain's CDR3 is CASTPGLLDYNEQFF.

The chain joins TRBV9 to TRBJ2-1; the TCRdb call, TRBD2, lacks DNA for checking. The germline CDR1 and CDR2 sequences are SGDLS and YYNGEE. The CDR3 is 16 amino acids. CDR3: CASSVAPATNNNEQFF.